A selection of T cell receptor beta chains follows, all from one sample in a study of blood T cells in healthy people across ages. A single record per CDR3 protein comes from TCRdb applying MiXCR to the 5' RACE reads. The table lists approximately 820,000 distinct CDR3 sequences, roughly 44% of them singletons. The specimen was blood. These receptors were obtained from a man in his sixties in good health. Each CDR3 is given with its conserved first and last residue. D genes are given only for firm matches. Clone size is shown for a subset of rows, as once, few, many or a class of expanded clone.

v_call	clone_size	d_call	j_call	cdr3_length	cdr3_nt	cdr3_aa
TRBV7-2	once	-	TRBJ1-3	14	TGTGCCAGCAGCTCGTGGTACTCTGGAAACACCATATATTTT	CASSSWYSGNTIYF
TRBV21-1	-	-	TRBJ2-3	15	TGTGCCAGCAGCACCCCGGGACAGGGAACAGATACGCAGTATTTT	CASSTPGQGTDTQYF
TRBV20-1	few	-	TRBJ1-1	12	TGCAGTGCTAGAGCAGGGGACACTGAAGCTTTCTTT	CSARAGDTEAFF
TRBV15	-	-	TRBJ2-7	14	TGTGCCACCAGCAGAGCGGTAGGGGGATACGAGCAGTACTTC	CATSRAVGGYEQYF
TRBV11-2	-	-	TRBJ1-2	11	TGTGCCAGCAGCTTAGGTTGGCGCTACACCTTC	CASSLGWRYTF
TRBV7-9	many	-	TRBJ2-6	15	TGTGCCAGCAGCTCGGGACGGTCTGGGGCCAACGTCCTGACTTTC	CASSSGRSGANVLTF
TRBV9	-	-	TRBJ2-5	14	TGTGCCAGCAGCGTAGAAGGGACCCAAGAGACCCAGTACTTC	CASSVEGTQETQYF
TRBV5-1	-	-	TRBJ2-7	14	TGCGCCAGCAGCTTGCGGGGAACCACTAACGAGCAGTACTTC	CASSLRGTTNEQYF
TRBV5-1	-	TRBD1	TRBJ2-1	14	TGCGCCAGCAGATGGGGACAGGGGACGAATGAGCAGTTCTTC	CASRWGQGTNEQFF
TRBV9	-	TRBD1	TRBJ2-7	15	TGTGCCAGCAGCCCCTCCGGGACAGGGAACTACGAGCAGTACTTC	CASSPSGTGNYEQYF
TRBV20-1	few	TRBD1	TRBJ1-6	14	TGCAGTGCTAGATCGACAGGGTCTAATTCACCCCTCCACTTT	CSARSTGSNSPLHF
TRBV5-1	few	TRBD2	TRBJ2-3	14	TGCGCCAGCAGCGGGACTAGCGGGGGCCTTCTGCAGTATTTT	CASSGTSGGLLQYF
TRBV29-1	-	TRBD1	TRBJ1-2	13	TGCAGCGTTGACAAAGACAGGGGAAGGGGCTACACCTTC	CSVDKDRGRGYTF
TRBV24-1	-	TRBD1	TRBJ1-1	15	TGTGCCAGCCCGACAGGGCCCGCGGGGGACACTGAAGCTTTCTTT	CASPTGPAGDTEAFF
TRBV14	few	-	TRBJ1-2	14	TGTGCCAGCAGCCAAGACCGAACAGGCGGTGGCTACACCTTC	CASSQDRTGGGYTF
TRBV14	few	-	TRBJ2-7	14	TGTGCCAGCAGCCAAGTAACAGGGATCTACGAGCAGTACTTC	CASSQVTGIYEQYF
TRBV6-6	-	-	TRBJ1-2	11	TGTGCCAGCAGTTACTCGCGGGGCTACACCTTC	CASSYSRGYTF
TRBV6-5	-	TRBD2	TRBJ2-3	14	TGTGCCAGCAGACTTGGCGGGGGAGCAGATACGCAGTATTTT	CASRLGGGADTQYF
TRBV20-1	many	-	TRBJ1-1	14	TGCAGTGCTAGATTAGGGCCCGCCGGCACTGAAGCTTTCTTT	CSARLGPAGTEAFF
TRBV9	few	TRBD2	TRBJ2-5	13	TGTGCCAGCAGCGGAACTAGCGGGGGGACCCAGTACTTC	CASSGTSGGTQYF
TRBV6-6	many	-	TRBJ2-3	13	TGTGCCAGCAGTTATGCGGGTGCAGATACGCAGTATTTT	CASSYAGADTQYF
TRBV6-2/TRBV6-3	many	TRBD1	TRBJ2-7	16	TGTGCCAGCAGTTACTACCGACAGGGTACGCGAAGCGAGCAGTACTTC	CASSYYRQGTRSEQYF
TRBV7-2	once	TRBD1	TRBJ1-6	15	TGTGCCAGCAGCTTCCGGGACAGCCTTAATTCACCCCTCCACTTT	CASSFRDSLNSPLHF
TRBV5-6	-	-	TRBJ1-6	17	TGTGCCAGCAGCTTGGAAGGGGTTCAGCCTGCGCGCTCACCCCTCCACTTT	CASSLEGVQPARSPLHF
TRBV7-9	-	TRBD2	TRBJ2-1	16	TGTGCCAGCAGCTTTTCGGGACTAGCGGGGAACAATGAGCAGTTCTTC	CASSFSGLAGNNEQFF
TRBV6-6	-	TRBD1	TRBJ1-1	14	TGTGCCAGCAGTCGACAGGGAATGAACACTGAAGCTTTCTTT	CASSRQGMNTEAFF
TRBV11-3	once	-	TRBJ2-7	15	TGTGCCAGCAGCTCCCTGGGGAGAAGTCGTCACGAGCAGTACTTC	CASSSLGRSRHEQYF
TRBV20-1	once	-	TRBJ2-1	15	TGCAGTGTCCCGGGTGGGGGGAGCTCCTACAATGAGCAGTTCTTC	CSVPGGGSSYNEQFF
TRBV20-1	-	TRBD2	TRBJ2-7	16	TGCAGTGCTAGACAGTTAGCGGGGGGGCAGTACAATGAGCAGTACTTC	CSARQLAGGQYNEQYF
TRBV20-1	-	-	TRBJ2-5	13	TGCAGTGCTAGGCCCAACAGCCGAGGGACCCAGTACTTC	CSARPNSRGTQYF
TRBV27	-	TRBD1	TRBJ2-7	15	TGTGCCAGCAGTTTTACAACAGGGGATGCCTACGAGCAGTACTTC	CASSFTTGDAYEQYF
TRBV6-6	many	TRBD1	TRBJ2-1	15	TGTGCCAGCAGTTATTCAGGGGGCTTGGGCAATGAGCAGTTCTTC	CASSYSGGLGNEQFF
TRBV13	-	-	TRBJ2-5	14	TGTGCCAGCAGCTCTACAGGGTGGATAGAGACCCAGTACTTC	CASSSTGWIETQYF
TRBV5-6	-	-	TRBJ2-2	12	TGTGCCAGCAGCTTGGTGCGCGGGGAGCTGTTTTTT	CASSLVRGELFF
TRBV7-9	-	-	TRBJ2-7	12	TGTGCCGGCAGCTTAGCGCAAAGCGAGCAGTACTTC	CAGSLAQSEQYF
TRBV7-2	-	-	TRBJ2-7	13	TGTGCCAGCAGCTCTTTCGGGGGTTACGAGCAGTACTTC	CASSSFGGYEQYF
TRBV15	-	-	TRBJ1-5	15	TGTGCCACCAGCAGAGATCTGGCAGGCCGGGAGCCCCAGCATTTT	CATSRDLAGREPQHF
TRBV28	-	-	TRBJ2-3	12	TGTGCCAGCAGTTCTTTCGCAGATACGCAGTATTTT	CASSSFADTQYF
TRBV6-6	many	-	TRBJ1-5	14	TGTGCCAGCAGTTATGGAGACGGCAATCAGCCCCAGCATTTT	CASSYGDGNQPQHF
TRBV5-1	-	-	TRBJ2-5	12	TGCGCCAGCAGCCCAGGGATGGAGACCCAGTACTTC	CASSPGMETQYF
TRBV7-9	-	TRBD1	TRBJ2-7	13	TGTGCCAGCATAGGACAGGGGTTGTACGAGCAGTACTTC	CASIGQGLYEQYF
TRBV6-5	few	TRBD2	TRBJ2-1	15	TGTGCCAGCAGTTCATCCGGACTAGCGTTTAATGAGCAGTTCTTC	CASSSSGLAFNEQFF
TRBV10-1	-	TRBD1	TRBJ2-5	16	TGCGCCAGCAGTGAGACAACCGGGACAGGGGAGGACGGGGAGTACTTC	CASSETTGTGEDGEYF
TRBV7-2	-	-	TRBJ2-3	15	TGTGCCAGCAGCTTAAGGGATAAGGACACAGATACGCAGTATTTT	CASSLRDKDTDTQYF
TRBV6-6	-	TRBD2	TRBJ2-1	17	TGTGCCAGCAGTTACCATTCCCGGGGGGGCCGTATGAATGAGCAGTTCTTC	CASSYHSRGGRMNEQFF
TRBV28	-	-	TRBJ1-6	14	TGTGCCACCCAAGGTTATGGAGAAAATTCACCCCTCCACTTT	CATQGYGENSPLHF
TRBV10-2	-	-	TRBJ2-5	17	TGCGCCAGCAGTGAGTCGAGAGGAGGACACGAAGGGGGGGCCCAGTACTTC	CASSESRGGHEGGAQYF
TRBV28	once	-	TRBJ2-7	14	TGTGCCAGCAGTTCCCCGGGACTCTTCTACGAGCAGTACTTC	CASSSPGLFYEQYF